This TCR beta chain came from a study of T-cell reconstitution after alpha-beta-depleted transplantation in children. Overall study findings and caveats: The origin of high day-60 TCRbeta diversity in some patients lay in surviving recipient T cells and thymic progenitors.

A library of TCRbeta sequences, prepared with unique molecular identifiers, was generated. TCRdb analysed the PCR reads with MiXCR anew, one entry per CDR3 protein. The sample consists of a few hundred thousand distinct CDR3 sequences, 25% to 30% of them appearing once. Regarding this clonotype: The antigen is undetermined.

Germline V CDR1 and CDR2: DFQATT, SNEGSKA (reference sequence). The length of the CDR3 is 15 residues. The sequence was obtained from a boy under three years old with Wiskott-Aldrich syndrome, due to receive a stem cell transplant. The rearrangement uses TRBV20-1 and TRBJ2-3; D perhaps matches TRBD2 (6 bases). The input for sequencing was PBMCs, taken before TCRalphabeta/CD19-depleted stem cell transplant. CDR3 residues: CTVPVPGLARDTQYF. For the CDR3, the DNA is TGCACTGTCCCTGTCCCGGGACTGGCCCGGGATACGCAGTATTTT.